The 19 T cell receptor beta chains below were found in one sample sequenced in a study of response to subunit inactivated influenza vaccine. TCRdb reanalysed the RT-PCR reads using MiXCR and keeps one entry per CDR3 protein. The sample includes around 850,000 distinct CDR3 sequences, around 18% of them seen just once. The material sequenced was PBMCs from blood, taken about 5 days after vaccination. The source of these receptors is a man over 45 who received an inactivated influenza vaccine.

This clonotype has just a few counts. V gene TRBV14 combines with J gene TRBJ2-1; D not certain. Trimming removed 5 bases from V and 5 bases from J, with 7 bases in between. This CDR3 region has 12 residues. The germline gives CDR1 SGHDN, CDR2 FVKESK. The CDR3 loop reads CASSRINNEQFF. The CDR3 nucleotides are TGTGCCAGCAGCAGGATTAACAATGAGCAGTTCTTC.

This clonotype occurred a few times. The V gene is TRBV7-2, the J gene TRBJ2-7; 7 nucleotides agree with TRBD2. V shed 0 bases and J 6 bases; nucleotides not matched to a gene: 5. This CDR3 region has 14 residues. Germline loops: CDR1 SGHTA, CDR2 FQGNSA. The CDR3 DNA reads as TGTGCCAGCAGCTTAGCAGCGGGGAGGCTCGAGCAGTACTTC. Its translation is CASSLAAGRLEQYF.

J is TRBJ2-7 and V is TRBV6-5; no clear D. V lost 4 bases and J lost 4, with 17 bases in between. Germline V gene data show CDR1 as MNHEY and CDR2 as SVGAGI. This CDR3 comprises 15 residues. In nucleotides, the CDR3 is TGTGCCAGCAGTTCTACACCCAATCTTGATTACGAGCAGTACTTC. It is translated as CASSSTPNLDYEQYF.

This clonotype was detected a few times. For the CDR3, the DNA is TGCAGTGCTCTCTGGACTGCCAGCTCCTACGAGCAGTACTTC. Protein product: CSALWTASSYEQYF. The V and J genes are TRBV20-1 and TRBJ2-7, with TRBD2 as a possible D gene (5 bases). From germline, CDR1 is DFQATT and CDR2 SNEGSKA (reference sequence). The CDR3 has 14 residues. V lost 5 bases and J lost 0, with 14 bases in between.

Written as DNA, the CDR3 is TGTGCCAGCACCGCCTCCGGGGTCTCCTACAATGAGCAGTTCTTC. This translates into CASTASGVSYNEQFF. The genes are TRBV7-8 and TRBJ2-1, with a possible D match to TRBD2 (5 bases). V shed 7 bases and J shed 0 bases, with 13 bases lying between them. The germline gives CDR1 SGHVS, CDR2 FQNEAQ. The CDR3 runs 15 residues.

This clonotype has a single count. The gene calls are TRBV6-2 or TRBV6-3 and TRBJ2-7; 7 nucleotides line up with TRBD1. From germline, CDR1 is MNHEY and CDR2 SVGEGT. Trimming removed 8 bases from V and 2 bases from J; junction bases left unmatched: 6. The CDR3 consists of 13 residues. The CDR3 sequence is CASGGQVPYEQYF. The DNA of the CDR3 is TGTGCCAGCGGCGGACAGGTCCCCTACGAGCAGTACTTC.

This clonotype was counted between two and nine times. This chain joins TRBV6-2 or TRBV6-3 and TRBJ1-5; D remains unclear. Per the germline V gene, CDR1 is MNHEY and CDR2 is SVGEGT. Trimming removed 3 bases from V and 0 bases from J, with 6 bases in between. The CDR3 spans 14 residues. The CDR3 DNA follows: TGTGCCAGCAGTTATGCATTTAGCAATCAGCCCCAGCATTTT. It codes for CASSYAFSNQPQHF.

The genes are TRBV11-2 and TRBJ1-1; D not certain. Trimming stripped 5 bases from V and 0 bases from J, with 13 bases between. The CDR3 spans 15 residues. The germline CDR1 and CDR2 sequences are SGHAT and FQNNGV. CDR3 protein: CASSHQRGLNTEAFF. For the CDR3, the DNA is TGTGCCAGCAGCCACCAGCGAGGGCTGAACACTGAAGCTTTCTTT.

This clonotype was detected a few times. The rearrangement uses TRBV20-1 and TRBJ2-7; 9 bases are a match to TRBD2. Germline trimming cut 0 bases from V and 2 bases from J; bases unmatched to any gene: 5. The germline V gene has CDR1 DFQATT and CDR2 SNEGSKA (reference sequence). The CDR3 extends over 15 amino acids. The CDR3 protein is CSAREVLAGTYEQYF. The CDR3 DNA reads TGCAGTGCTAGAGAAGTGCTAGCGGGGACCTACGAGCAGTACTTC.

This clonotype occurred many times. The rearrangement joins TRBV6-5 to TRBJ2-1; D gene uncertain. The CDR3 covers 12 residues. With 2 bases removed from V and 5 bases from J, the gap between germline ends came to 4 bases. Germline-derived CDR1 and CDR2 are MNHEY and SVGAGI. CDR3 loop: CASSYIHNEQFF. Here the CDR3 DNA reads TGTGCCAGCAGTTACATCCACAATGAGCAGTTCTTC.

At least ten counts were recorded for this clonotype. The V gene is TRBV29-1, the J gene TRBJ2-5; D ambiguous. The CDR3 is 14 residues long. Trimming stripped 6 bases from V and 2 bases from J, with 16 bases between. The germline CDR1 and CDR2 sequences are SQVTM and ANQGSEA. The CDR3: CSVHVINRQETQYF. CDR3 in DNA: TGCAGCGTACACGTCATCAATCGTCAAGAGACCCAGTACTTC.

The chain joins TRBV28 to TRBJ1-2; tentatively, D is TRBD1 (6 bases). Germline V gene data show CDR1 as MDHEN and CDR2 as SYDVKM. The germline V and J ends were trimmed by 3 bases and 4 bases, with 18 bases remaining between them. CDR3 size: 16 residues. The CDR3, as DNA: TGTGCCAGCAGTTTTAGAATTCCGGGGGCGATCTATGGCTACACCTTC. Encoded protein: CASSFRIPGAIYGYTF.

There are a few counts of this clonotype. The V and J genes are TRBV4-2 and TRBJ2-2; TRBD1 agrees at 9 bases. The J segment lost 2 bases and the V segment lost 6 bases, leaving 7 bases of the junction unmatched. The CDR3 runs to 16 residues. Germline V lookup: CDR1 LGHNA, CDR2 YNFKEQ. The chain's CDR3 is CASSQTGGSNTGELFF. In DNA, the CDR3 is TGTGCCAGCAGTCAGACAGGGGGGAGTAACACCGGGGAGCTGTTTTTT.

CDR3 nucleotide sequence: TGTGCCAGCAGCTTAGAGGCGGACAGGAGTAGATACTTC. Protein sequence: CASSLEADRSRYF. The chain has TRBV7-2 and TRBJ2-7; 7 nucleotides match TRBD1. CDR1 is SGHTA and CDR2 is FQGNSA in the germline V gene. V lost 1 base and J lost 13; bases outside the gene matches: 10. This CDR3 contains 13 residues.

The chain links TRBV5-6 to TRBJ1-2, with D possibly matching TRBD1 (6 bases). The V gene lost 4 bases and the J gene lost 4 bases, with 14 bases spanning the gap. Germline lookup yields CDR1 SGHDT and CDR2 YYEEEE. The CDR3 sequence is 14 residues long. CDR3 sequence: CASSVGAQAYGYTF. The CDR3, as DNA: TGTGCCAGCAGCGTGGGGGCACAGGCCTATGGCTACACCTTC.

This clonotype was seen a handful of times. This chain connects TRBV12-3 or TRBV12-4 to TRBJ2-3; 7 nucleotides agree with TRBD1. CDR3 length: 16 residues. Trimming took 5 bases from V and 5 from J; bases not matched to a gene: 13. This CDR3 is CASSTYTTGSGDTQYF. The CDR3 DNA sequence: TGTGCCAGCAGTACCTATACGACAGGGTCCGGAGATACGCAGTATTTT.

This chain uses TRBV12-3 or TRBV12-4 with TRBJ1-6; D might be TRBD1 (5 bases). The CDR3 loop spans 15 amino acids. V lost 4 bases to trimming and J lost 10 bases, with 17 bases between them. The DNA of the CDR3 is TGTGCCAGCAGTTCTTCCCGAGGGGTTTACTCACCCCTCCACTTT. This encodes CASSSSRGVYSPLHF.

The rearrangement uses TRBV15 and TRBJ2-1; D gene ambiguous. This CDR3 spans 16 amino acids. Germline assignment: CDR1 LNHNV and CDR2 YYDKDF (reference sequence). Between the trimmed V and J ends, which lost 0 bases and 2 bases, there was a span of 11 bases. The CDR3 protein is CATSRDLSIAYNEQFF. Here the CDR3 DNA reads TGTGCCACCAGCAGAGATCTTTCCATTGCCTACAATGAGCAGTTCTTC.

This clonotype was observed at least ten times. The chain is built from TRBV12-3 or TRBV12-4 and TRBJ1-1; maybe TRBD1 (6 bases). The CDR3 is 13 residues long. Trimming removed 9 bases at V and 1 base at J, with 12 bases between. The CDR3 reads CASYRERNTEAFF. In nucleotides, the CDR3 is TGTGCCAGTTACAGGGAAAGGAACACTGAAGCTTTCTTT.